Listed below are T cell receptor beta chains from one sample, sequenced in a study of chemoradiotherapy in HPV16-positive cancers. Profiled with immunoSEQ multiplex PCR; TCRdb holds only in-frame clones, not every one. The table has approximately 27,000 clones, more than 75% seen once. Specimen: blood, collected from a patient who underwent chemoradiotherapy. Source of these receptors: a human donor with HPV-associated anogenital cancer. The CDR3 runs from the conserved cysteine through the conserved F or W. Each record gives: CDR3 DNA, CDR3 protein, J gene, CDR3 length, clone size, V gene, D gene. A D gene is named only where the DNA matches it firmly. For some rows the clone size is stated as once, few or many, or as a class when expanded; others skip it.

TGCAGTGCCGCACGGACGGATGGCTACACCTTC,CSAARTDGYTF,TRBJ1-2,11,-,TRBV20-1,-
TGTGCCAGCAGCTCAGGGGGGACCTCCTACGAGCAGTACTTC,CASSSGGTSYEQYF,TRBJ2-7,14,-,TRBV5-5,-
TGTGCCAGCAGTTACTCGGTCAGCTCCCAAGAGACCCAGTACTTC,CASSYSVSSQETQYF,TRBJ2-5,15,-,TRBV6-5,-
TGTGCCAGCAGCGTAGAATGGGGTCAGCCCCAGCATTTT,CASSVEWGQPQHF,TRBJ1-5,13,-,TRBV9,-
TGTGCCAGCAGTGATTCACTAGCGGGGGGGGGAAACAATGAGCAGTTCTTC,CASSDSLAGGGNNEQFF,TRBJ2-1,17,-,TRBV6-1,TRBD2
TGTGCCTGGAGTGTAACGGGGAACAGGGGTAAGCCCCAGCATTTT,CAWSVTGNRGKPQHF,TRBJ1-5,15,few,TRBV30,TRBD1
TGTGCCATCAGTGAGCGAGGGGTGACTGAAGCTTTCTTT,CAISERGVTEAFF,TRBJ1-1,13,-,TRBV10-3,-
TGCGCCAGCAGCCAAATGACAGGGGCGGTCGGGGAGCTGTTTTTT,CASSQMTGAVGELFF,TRBJ2-2,15,-,TRBV4-1,TRBD1
TGCGCCAGCAGCCCCCTAGCGGCTGGCACAGATACGCAGTATTTT,CASSPLAAGTDTQYF,TRBJ2-3,15,-,TRBV4-1,TRBD2
TGTGCCAGCAGCCAAATTCCTTCGACAGCTGAAGCTTTCTTT,CASSQIPSTAEAFF,TRBJ1-1,14,once,TRBV11-1,-